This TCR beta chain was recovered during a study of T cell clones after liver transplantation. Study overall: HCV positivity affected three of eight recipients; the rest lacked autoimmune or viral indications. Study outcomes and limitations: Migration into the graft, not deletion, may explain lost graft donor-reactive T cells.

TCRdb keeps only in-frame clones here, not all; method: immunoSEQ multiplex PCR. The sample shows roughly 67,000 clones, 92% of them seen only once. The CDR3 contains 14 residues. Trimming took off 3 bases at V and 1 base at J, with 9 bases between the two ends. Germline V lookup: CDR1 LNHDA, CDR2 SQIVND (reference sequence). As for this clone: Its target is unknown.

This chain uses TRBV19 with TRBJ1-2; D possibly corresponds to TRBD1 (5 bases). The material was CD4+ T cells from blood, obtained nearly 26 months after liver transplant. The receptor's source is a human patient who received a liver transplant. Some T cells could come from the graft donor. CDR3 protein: CASSIGGGNYGYTF. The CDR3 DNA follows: TGTGCCAGTAGTATCGGCGGGGGTAACTATGGCTACACCTTC.